A selection of T cell receptor beta chains follows, all from one sample in a study of molecular identifiers for immune sequencing clone quantification. TCRdb re-called the PCR reads with MiXCR, one entry per CDR3 protein. Of about half a million distinct CDR3 sequences listed, 25% were seen once; the top ten hold 0.76%. Sequencing was done on a sample of naive CD8+ T cells from blood, with Jurkat cell RNA spiked in. Receptors originate from a human donor in good health. Some libraries in this study had Jurkat cell RNA spiked in. Both conserved end residues are part of each CDR3. The D gene is left open where the match is weak. Only some rows state a clone size, as once, few, many or a class for expanded clones.

>few|TRBJ2-6|TRBV30|TRBD1
TGTGCCTGGGGCCGCGGGACAGGGCCCTCTGGGGCCAACGTCCTGACTTTC
CAWGRGTGPSGANVLTF
>few|TRBJ2-7|TRBV11-2|TRBD1
TGTGCCAGCACCGTACAGGGGGGCCGCCCTAGCTCCTACGAGCAGTACTTC
CASTVQGGRPSSYEQYF
>few|TRBJ2-2|TRBV10-3|-
TGTGCCATCAGTGAGTCGACCAGATCGAACACCGGGGAGCTGTTTTTT
CAISESTRSNTGELFF
>-|TRBJ1-4|TRBV27|-
TGTGCCAGCAGTTTATCGTTTGTTTCTGGTGAAAAACTGTTTTTT
CASSLSFVSGEKLFF
>-|TRBJ2-2|TRBV11-3|-
TGTGCCAGCAGCTCTAGTGCGGCGGATTCCACCGGGGAGCTGTTTTTT
CASSSSAADSTGELFF
>-|TRBJ2-3|TRBV12-3/TRBV12-4|TRBD2
TGTGCCAGCAGTCCACCTCCGGGGGGGCCTGATACGCAGTATTTT
CASSPPPGGPDTQYF
>once|TRBJ1-2|TRBV7-9|TRBD1
TGTGCCAGCAGCCCAGGGACAGGTCGGGGAGAAGCCTTC
CASSPGTGRGEAF
>few|TRBJ2-7|TRBV12-3/TRBV12-4|-
TGTGCCAGCAGTTCATCAGGGGCCGAGCAGTACTTC
CASSSSGAEQYF
>-|TRBJ2-1|TRBV25-1|TRBD2
TGTGCCAGCAGTGAACGACCCGGGACTAGCGGGATCGGTGAGCAGTTCTTC
CASSERPGTSGIGEQFF
>few|TRBJ1-5|TRBV19|TRBD1
TGTGCCAGTAGGGACAGGGCTTTTTTCAATCAGCCCCAGCATTTT
CASRDRAFFNQPQHF
>many|TRBJ1-5|TRBV7-8|-
TGTGCCAGCAGCTTTTTGGAGGGATTTTATCAGCCCCAGCATTTT
CASSFLEGFYQPQHF
>-|TRBJ1-1|TRBV7-9|-
TGTGCCAGCAGCGAGGGGGGTTTCGGCACTGAAGCTTTCTTT
CASSEGGFGTEAFF
>-|TRBJ2-1|TRBV3-1|TRBD2
TGTACCAGCAGCTCAAGACTAGCGGGGTGGAGTGAGCAGTTCTTC
CTSSSRLAGWSEQFF
>few|TRBJ1-1|TRBV9|-
TGTGCCAGCAGCGTAGGGTACGCGCCCACTGAAGCTTTCTTT
CASSVGYAPTEAFF
>-|TRBJ1-3|TRBV1|-
TGCACCAGCAGCCAACGGACGGAAGGAAACACCATATATTTT
CTSSQRTEGNTIYF
>-|TRBJ2-7|TRBV6-1|-
TGTGCCAGCAGTAAATGGGCCGCTGGAGAGCAGTACTTC
CASSKWAAGEQYF
>many|TRBJ2-1|TRBV12-3/TRBV12-4|-
TGTGCCAGCTCCCTAGGGGCGGGTAGGGTCCAGTCTCTCTACAATGAGCAGTTCTTC
CASSLGAGRVQSLYNEQFF
>many|TRBJ2-7|TRBV4-1|TRBD2
TGCGCCAGCAGCCAAGGTAGCGGGGGCACCGCGTACGAGCAGTACTTC
CASSQGSGGTAYEQYF
>few|TRBJ2-5|TRBV28|-
TGTGCCAGCAGTTTATTAGACGGTCAAGAGACCCAGTACTTC
CASSLLDGQETQYF
>few|TRBJ1-1|TRBV30|TRBD1
TGTGCCTGGATGAGAGTGACAGGGGTGTACACTGAAGCTTTCTTT
CAWMRVTGVYTEAFF
>-|TRBJ2-6|TRBV19|TRBD1
TGTGCCAGTAGTCCGCACTTCCGGGACAGGGTAGCAGGGGCCAACGTCCTGACTTTC
CASSPHFRDRVAGANVLTF
>many|TRBJ2-7|TRBV6-6|-
TGTGCCAGCAGTTACGGCCCAGGGGTCGAGCAGTACTTC
CASSYGPGVEQYF
>many|TRBJ2-2|TRBV4-3|-
TGCGCCAGCAGCCAAACTTCTAGCGGGGAGCTGTTTTTT
CASSQTSSGELFF
>-|TRBJ2-1|TRBV10-3|TRBD1
TGTGCCATCAGTGAAGGGGGCCCGGGGAATGAGCAGTTCTTC
CAISEGGPGNEQFF
>-|TRBJ2-3|TRBV5-1|-
TGCGCCAGCAGCTTACGGGGAACTCACAGCTCAGATACGCAGTATTTT
CASSLRGTHSSDTQYF